These T cell receptor beta chains were read from a single sample in a study of blood T cells in healthy people across ages. TCRdb used MiXCR to reprocess the 5' RACE reads, holding one entry per CDR3 protein. The profile covers about 1.4 million distinct CDR3 sequences, with approximately 59% appearing a single time and under 8.5% taken by the ten largest. Sequenced material: blood. These receptors all stem from a man aged 18 to 29 in good health. Each CDR3 is given without its conserved first and last residue.

TRBJ2-1,TRBV29-1,SVTWGTLNEQF
TRBJ1-1,TRBV20-1,SARVQGENTEAF
TRBJ2-3,TRBV6-5,ASSDSRADTQY
TRBJ2-3,TRBV2,ASSEFSGPSTDTQY
-,TRBV20-1,SARGGEREGYNEQY
TRBJ2-2,TRBV27,ASSYETGRTGELF
TRBJ2-5,TRBV5-6,ASSLDSQETRY
TRBJ2-7,TRBV5-1,ASNRDGGSYEQY
TRBJ2-5,TRBV27,ASSVGLADQETQY
TRBJ2-1,TRBV3-1,ASSKWGARDRYNEQF
TRBJ2-5,TRBV7-9,ASSSYRTHDGETQY
TRBJ1-2,TRBV4-1,ASRSKGRAYGYT
TRBJ1-2,TRBV12-3/TRBV12-4,ANGGQRRDNYGYT
TRBJ2-3,TRBV7-2,ASSFSGHLLDTQY
TRBJ1-2,TRBV25-1,ASRGQDYDYGYT
TRBJ2-1,TRBV5-6,ASSLIFNEQF
TRBJ1-2,TRBV3-1,ASSPVGYYGYT
TRBJ2-1,TRBV20-1,SARASIGNEQF
TRBJ2-7,TRBV29-1,SVLGVRNYEQY
TRBJ1-2,TRBV7-2,ASSYDRGNYGYT
TRBJ1-2,TRBV20-1,SARTGHYGYT
TRBJ2-2,TRBV29-1,SAGQGAIGELF
TRBJ1-5,TRBV5-1,ASSPDPGGDQPQH
-,TRBV25-1,ASSDPGDRAHEQY
TRBJ2-5,TRBV29-1,SVDAQGIETQY
TRBJ1-1,TRBV4-2,ASSQDLTGVVTEAF
TRBJ2-5,TRBV5-1,ANSLALAGYQETQY
TRBJ2-5,TRBV12-5,ASGTGQGGFQETQY
TRBJ1-5,TRBV4-3,ASSQTGTDDQPQH
TRBJ2-1,TRBV2,ASDGTSGRNEQF
-,TRBV2,ASSTQIEQGAQDEQY
TRBJ2-7,TRBV5-6,ASSNTWGGLYEQY
TRBJ2-7,TRBV20-1,SARGVAGAYEQY
TRBJ1-3,TRBV11-2,ASSPPQGHAGNTIY
TRBJ2-1,TRBV12-3/TRBV12-4,ASMDRASYNEQF
TRBJ1-4,TRBV4-2,ASSLQTGRNEKLF
TRBJ2-1,TRBV12-3/TRBV12-4,ASSLANRANEQF
TRBJ2-7,TRBV16,ASSQSSGNEQY
TRBJ2-5,TRBV5-1,ASSLGTVTQETQY
TRBJ1-1,TRBV29-1,SERQAGTEAF
TRBJ2-3,TRBV7-2,ASSIDTRTDTQY
TRBJ2-7,TRBV4-2,ASSLSRDRGYEQY
TRBJ2-6,TRBV7-9,ASSGPGTADSGANVLT
TRBJ2-1,TRBV5-1,ASSLRGKSSYNEQF
-,TRBV4-3,ASSQDLRGEETQY
TRBJ1-6,TRBV7-9,ASSLAQGADSPLH
TRBJ2-3,TRBV20-1,SARPFQSTDTQY
TRBJ2-3,TRBV29-1,SVVGASGTDTQY
TRBJ1-5,TRBV6-5,ASSPGTRNQPQH
TRBJ2-3,TRBV4-1,ASSQTMALGGRTDTQY